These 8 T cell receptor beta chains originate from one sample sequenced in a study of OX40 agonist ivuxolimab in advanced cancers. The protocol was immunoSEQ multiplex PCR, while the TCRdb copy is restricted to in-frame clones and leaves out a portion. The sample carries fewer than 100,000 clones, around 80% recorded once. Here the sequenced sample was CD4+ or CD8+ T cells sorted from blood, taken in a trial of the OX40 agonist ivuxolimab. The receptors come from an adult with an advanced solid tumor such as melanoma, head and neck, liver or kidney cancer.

The CDR3: CASSFGLAGAQETQYF. The CDR3 nucleotides are TGTGCCAGCAGCTTCGGACTAGCGGGGGCGCAAGAGACCCAGTACTTC. The chain employs TRBV5-8 and TRBJ2-5, with 13 bases matching TRBD2. After removal of 2 bases from V and 2 bases from J, the junction contained 3 bases not matched to a gene. Germline values: CDR1 SGHTS, CDR2 YDEGEE. The CDR3 length is 16 residues.

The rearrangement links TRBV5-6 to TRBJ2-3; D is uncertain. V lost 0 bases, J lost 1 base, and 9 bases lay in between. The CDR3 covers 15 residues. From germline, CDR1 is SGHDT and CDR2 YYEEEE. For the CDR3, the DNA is TGTGCCAGCAGCTTGGAGCCCGCAGGCACAGATACGCAGTATTTT. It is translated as CASSLEPAGTDTQYF.

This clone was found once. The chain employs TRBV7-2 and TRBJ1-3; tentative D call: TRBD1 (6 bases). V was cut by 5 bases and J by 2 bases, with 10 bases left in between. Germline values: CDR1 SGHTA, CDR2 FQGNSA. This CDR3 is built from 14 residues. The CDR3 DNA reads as TGTGCCAGCAGCCCTCGACAGGCTGGAAACACCATATATTTT. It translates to CASSPRQAGNTIYF.

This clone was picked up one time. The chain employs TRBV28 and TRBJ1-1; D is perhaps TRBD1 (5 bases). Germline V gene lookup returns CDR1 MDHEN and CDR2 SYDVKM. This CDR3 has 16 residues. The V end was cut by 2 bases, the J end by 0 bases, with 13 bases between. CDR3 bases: TGTGCCAGCAGTTTAACTCCGAGGGGAATGAACACTGAAGCTTTCTTT. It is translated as CASSLTPRGMNTEAFF.

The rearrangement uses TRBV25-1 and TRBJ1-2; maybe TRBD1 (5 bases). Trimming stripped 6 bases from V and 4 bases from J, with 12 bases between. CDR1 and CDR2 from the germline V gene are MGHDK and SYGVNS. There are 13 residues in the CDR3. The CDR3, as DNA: TGTGCCAGCAGACGAGGGGAGGGCTATGGCTACACCTTC. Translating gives CASRRGEGYGYTF.

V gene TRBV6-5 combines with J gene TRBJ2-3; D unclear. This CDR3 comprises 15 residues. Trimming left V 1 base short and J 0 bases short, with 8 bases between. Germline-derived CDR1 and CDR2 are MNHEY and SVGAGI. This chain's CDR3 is CASSYLGQSTDTQYF. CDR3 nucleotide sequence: TGTGCCAGCAGTTACTTGGGCCAGAGCACAGATACGCAGTATTTT.

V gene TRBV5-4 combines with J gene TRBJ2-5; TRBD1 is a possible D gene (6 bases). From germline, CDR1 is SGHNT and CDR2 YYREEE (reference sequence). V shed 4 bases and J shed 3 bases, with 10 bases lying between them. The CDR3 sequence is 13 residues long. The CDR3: CASSTRTEETQYF. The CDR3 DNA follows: TGTGCCAGCAGCACCCGGACAGAAGAGACCCAGTACTTC.

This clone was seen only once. CDR3 protein: CASSLMGHYGYTF. Written as DNA, the CDR3 is TGTGCCAGCAGTTTAATGGGGCACTATGGCTACACCTTC. The chain links TRBV28 to TRBJ1-2, with D possibly matching TRBD1 (5 bases). V lost 2 bases and J 3 bases, leaving 7 bases between the germline ends. The CDR3 runs to 13 residues. Germline V gene sequence: CDR1 MDHEN, CDR2 SYDVKM.